The source of this T cell receptor (beta chain) is a study of cytomegalovirus exposure and HLA in healthy donors. Points on this clone: No antigen is known for it. At one of its ends the junction is not consistent with the germline gene, which may arise from a read error.

Study-wide points: Reportedly, cytomegalovirus status was diagnosed with high sensitivity and specificity.

The PCR ran on 60 Vbeta and 13 Jbeta primers. Generated by immunoSEQ multiplex PCR, the TCRdb table keeps only in-frame clones and is missing some. The sample has tens of thousands of clones; approximately 80% are singletons. Sequenced material: PBMCs. This TCR was sampled from a man aged 30-40 years in good health and CMV-seronegative.

The CDR3 DNA sequence: TGTTCCAGCAGCTTAGCCAGAGGGTCGTGGATGGACTTC. Translating gives CSSSLARGSWMDF. The chain combines TRBV7-9 with TRBJ2-7; TRBD2 might be the D (5 bases). Germline lookup yields CDR1 SEHNR and CDR2 FQNEAQ (reference sequence). This CDR3 comprises 13 residues. The full variable domain, its missing parts supplied by reference TRBV7-9 and TRBJ2-7, is DTGVSQNPRHKITKRGQNVTFRCDPISEHNRLYWYRQTLGQGPEFLTYFQNEAQLEKSRLLSDRFSAERPKGSFSTLEIQRTEQGDSAMYLCSSSLARGSWMDFGPGTRLTVT.